These 29 T cell receptor beta chains originate from one sample sequenced in a study of cytomegalovirus exposure and HLA in healthy donors (dated by TCRdb to 2016 to 2017). The library was obtained by the immunoSEQ multiplex PCR assay. For the multiplex PCR, a mixture combining 60 forward primers for TCR Vbeta segments and 13 reverse primers for TCR Jbeta segments was used. Held by TCRdb, this immuneACCESS table contains in-frame sequences only and omits some clones. Under half of the omission traces to an unresolved V gene where checked; the cause of the rest is unknown. For this sample the table gives 100,000 to 150,000 clones, of which 15% to 17% were detected only once. The ten top clones hold 1.5% to 2% of the sample. The sequenced sample was PBMCs. The receptor set was obtained from a woman younger than 35 in good health and CMV-seronegative.

This clone was recorded a few times. The gene calls are TRBV18 and TRBJ1-5, with 7 bases lining up with TRBD1. Trimming removed 4 bases from V and 2 bases from J; junction bases left unmatched: 8. Germline-derived CDR1 and CDR2 are KGHSH and LQKENI. The CDR3 is 16 residues long. Here the CDR3 reads CASSQGTGDGNQPQHF. In DNA, the CDR3 is TGTGCCAGCTCACAGGGAACAGGGGATGGCAATCAGCCCCAGCATTTT.

V and J are TRBV27 and TRBJ1-5, with D possibly TRBD1 on 5 matching bases. Trimming removed 1 base at V and 5 bases at J, with 12 bases between. The V gene's germline CDR1 is MNHEY and CDR2 SMNVEV (reference sequence). CDR3 length equals 15 residues. This chain's CDR3 is CASSLLGVPDQPQHF. For the CDR3, the DNA is TGTGCCAGCAGTTTATTAGGGGTGCCCGATCAGCCCCAGCATTTT.

The chain has TRBV5-1 and TRBJ1-1; D not resolved. The CDR3 is 15 amino acids. Germline V gene lookup returns CDR1 SGHRS and CDR2 YFSETQ. Trimming took off 1 base at V and 2 bases at J, with 12 bases between the two ends. DNA of the CDR3: TGCGCCAGCAGCTTGTCGCGAGCCTTCAACACTGAAGCTTTCTTT. Amino acids: CASSLSRAFNTEAFF.

There are a few counts of this clone. This chain links TRBV29-1 with TRBJ1-1; a possible D gene is TRBD1 (6 bases). Trimming shortened V by 3 bases and J by 7 bases, and 9 bases separated the two germline ends. Germline-derived CDR1 and CDR2 are SQVTM and ANQGSEA. The CDR3 extends over 11 amino acids. This CDR3 reads CSVEKGGEAFF. CDR3 coding DNA: TGCAGCGTTGAGAAAGGGGGTGAAGCTTTCTTT.

The chain uses TRBV4-1 and TRBJ1-4; D gene unclear. The CDR3 sequence is 16 residues long. CDR1 and CDR2 from the germline V gene are MGHRA and YSYEKL. V was clipped by 0 bases and J by 6 bases, with 14 bases between them. The CDR3 region has the DNA TGCGCCAGCAGCCAAGATCATCACACAGTGGATGAAAAACTGTTTTTT. Protein: CASSQDHHTVDEKLFF.

This clone was seen only a few times. The V call is TRBV6-5, the J call TRBJ2-1; possible D gene TRBD2, 7 bases. The CDR3 runs 15 residues. CDR1 and CDR2 from the germline V gene are MNHEY and SVGAGI. V gave up 6 bases and J gave up 4 bases, with 16 bases separating them. In nucleotides, the CDR3 is TGTGCCAGCAGCCGAGGGGGAGGGGGTTACAATGAGCAGTTCTTC. Translated: CASSRGGGGYNEQFF.

This clone was seen only a few times. The V call is TRBV9, the J call TRBJ2-6; D may be TRBD1 (6 bases). V was trimmed by 0 bases and J by 0 bases, leaving 13 bases between them. CDR1 is SGDLS, CDR2 YYNGEE, per germline. This CDR3 contains 18 residues. Here the CDR3 reads CASSVDPGTPSGANVLTF. CDR3 in DNA: TGTGCCAGCAGCGTAGATCCCGGGACACCCTCTGGGGCCAACGTCCTGACTTTC.

This clone was counted a few times. DNA of the CDR3: TGTGCCAGCAGCTTATCTACTAGCCCCCCACAACTAACGCAGCAGTACTTC. Amino acid sequence: CASSLSTSPPQLTQQYF. This chain connects TRBV11-1 to TRBJ2-7; D is perhaps TRBD2 (6 bases). The CDR3 runs 17 residues. Per the germline V gene, CDR1 is SGHAT and CDR2 is FQDESV (reference sequence). V was cut by 2 bases and J by 8 bases, with 25 bases left in between.

This clone was seen more than once but under ten times. The rearrangement uses TRBV5-4 and TRBJ2-5, with 7 bases aligning to TRBD1. Germline CDR1 and CDR2: SGHNT and YYREEE (reference sequence). V was clipped by 0 bases and J by 0 bases; unmatched bases: 2. The CDR3 contains 15 residues. The CDR3, as DNA: TGTGCCAGCAGCTTGGGAGGGGGCGACCAAGAGACCCAGTACTTC. It encodes CASSLGGGDQETQYF.

This clone came up a few times. The chain is built from TRBV2 and TRBJ2-2; possible D gene TRBD1, 7 bases. V dropped 8 bases and J dropped 0 bases, with 13 bases sitting between them. Germline CDR1 reads SNHLY; CDR2 reads FYNNEI. The length of the CDR3 is 15 residues. The CDR3 DNA follows: TGTGCCAGCGGACTACAGGGGACGAACACCGGGGAGCTGTTTTTT. This encodes CASGLQGTNTGELFF.

The genes are TRBV29-1 and TRBJ1-1; D gene unclear. V lost 4 bases to trimming and J lost 4 bases, with 10 bases between them. CDR1 SQVTM and CDR2 ANQGSEA come from the germline V gene. The CDR3 runs to 12 residues. The CDR3 nucleotides read TGCAGCGTTGCCGGTACGGGCACTGAAGCTTTCTTT. It yields the protein CSVAGTGTEAFF. Full variable domain (outside the CDR3, taken from reference TRBV29-1 and TRBJ1-1): SAVISQKPSRDICQRGTSLTIQCQVDSQVTMMFWYRQQPGQSLTLIATANQGSEATYESGFVIDKFPISRPNLTFSTLTVSNMSPEDSSIYLCSVAGTGTEAFFGQGTRLTVV.

This clone was found a few times. V gene TRBV28 combines with J gene TRBJ1-4; maybe TRBD1 (6 bases). V was cut by 5 bases and J by 4 bases, with 11 bases left in between. The CDR3 extends over 14 amino acids. Germline V gene data show CDR1 as MDHEN and CDR2 as SYDVKM. The CDR3 protein is CASSRGGVNEKLFF. The CDR3 DNA reads TGTGCCAGCAGTAGGGGGGGGGTTAATGAAAAACTGTTTTTT.

As concerns this clone: This specimen includes other DNA sequences encoding the same CDR3. This chain joins TRBV7-9 and TRBJ2-7, with D tentatively TRBD1 (5 bases). This CDR3 is built from 12 residues. Between the trimmed V and J ends, which lost 5 bases and 3 bases, there was a span of 8 bases. Germline CDR1 and CDR2: SEHNR and FQNEAQ (reference sequence). For the CDR3, the DNA is TGTGCCAGCAGCCCTACAGGCTACGAGCAGTACTTC. The encoded protein is CASSPTGYEQYF.

The rearrangement joins TRBV19 to TRBJ2-1; 8 positions match TRBD2. In germline, CDR1 is LNHDA, CDR2 SQIVND (reference sequence). CDR3 length: 13 amino acids. V shed 5 bases, J shed 15 bases, and the junction held 12 bases outside the gene matches. CDR3 DNA: TGTGCCAGTAGTCACCAGGAAGTAGCGGGAACGTTCTTC. This gives the protein CASSHQEVAGTFF.

The chain has TRBV19 and TRBJ2-7; TRBD2 is a possible D gene (5 bases). Germline CDR1 LNHDA, CDR2 SQIVND (reference sequence). Trimming removed 5 bases from V and 3 bases from J, with 14 bases in between. The CDR3 extends over 14 amino acids. The CDR3 sequence is CASSPTGSYYEQYF. CDR3 sequence (DNA): TGTGCCAGTAGTCCTACGGGGTCCTACTACGAGCAGTACTTC.

The V gene is TRBV2, the J gene TRBJ2-3, with D possibly matching TRBD1 (6 bases). Germline V gene data show CDR1 as SNHLY and CDR2 as FYNNEI. Trimming removed 0 bases from V and 5 bases from J, with 9 bases in between. The CDR3 runs to 14 residues. Here the CDR3 DNA reads TGTGCCAGCAGTGAAGCGGGGGCAAAAGATACGCAGTATTTT. Its protein product is CASSEAGAKDTQYF.

The rearrangement links TRBV4-2 to TRBJ1-1, with 7 bases matching TRBD1. Trimming took 8 bases from V and 4 from J; bases not matched to a gene: 7. The germline V gene has CDR1 LGHNA and CDR2 YNFKEQ. This CDR3 has 13 amino acids. The CDR3 here is CASAVNRGTEAFF. The CDR3 DNA reads TGTGCCAGCGCGGTGAACAGGGGCACTGAAGCTTTCTTT.

Comments on this clone: Other DNA sequences from this sample encode an identical CDR3 as well. This chain uses TRBV30 with TRBJ1-6; D gene ambiguous. Trimming shortened V by 0 bases and J by 7 bases, and 10 bases separated the two germline ends. The CDR3 extends over 14 amino acids. In germline, CDR1 is GTSNPN, CDR2 SVGIG (reference sequence). CDR3 protein: CAWSVYSRNSPLHF. As DNA, the CDR3 is TGTGCCTGGAGTGTATACAGTAGAAATTCACCCCTCCACTTT.

This clone appeared a few times. This rearrangement joins TRBV9 to TRBJ2-6; a weak D match, TRBD1 (5 bases). Per the germline V gene, CDR1 is SGDLS and CDR2 is YYNGEE. The CDR3 extends over 15 amino acids. Trimming left V 3 bases short and J 3 bases short, with 10 bases between. DNA for the CDR3: TGTGCCAGCAGCGCCCTGACAGATGGGGCCAACGTCCTGACTTTC. Its translation is CASSALTDGANVLTF.

The chain is built from TRBV6-1 and TRBJ2-7; 7 bases are shared with TRBD1. The CDR3 spans 14 residues. Germline lookup yields CDR1 MNHNS and CDR2 SASEGT. V shed 8 bases and J 9 bases; nucleotides not matched to a gene: 16. The CDR3 is CASGPRLQGQSQYF. The CDR3 DNA is TGTGCCAGCGGGCCTCGCCTGCAGGGACAGTCGCAGTACTTC.

The rearrangement uses TRBV5-6 and TRBJ2-5, with 13 bases identical to TRBD2. The germline V gene encodes CDR1 SGHDT and CDR2 YYEEEE. This CDR3 has 15 amino acids. Unmatched junction bases numbered 1, after V lost 3 bases and J lost 2 bases. CDR3 DNA: TGTGCCAGCAGCTGGGGACTAGCGGGACAAGAGACCCAGTACTTC. Its protein product is CASSWGLAGQETQYF.

This clone was seen a few times. The rearrangement links TRBV4-2 to TRBJ2-4; weak D call: TRBD2 (7 bases). In germline, CDR1 is LGHNA, CDR2 YNFKEQ. This CDR3 has 17 residues. The V end was cut by 0 bases, the J end by 5 bases, with 17 bases between. CDR3 loop: CASSQDAGAIPQNIQYF. Written as DNA, the CDR3 is TGTGCCAGCAGCCAAGACGCGGGGGCGATTCCCCAAAACATTCAGTACTTC.

V usage is TRBV6-5 and J usage is TRBJ2-1, with a weak D call TRBD1 (6 bases). The CDR3 covers 14 residues. Germline CDR1 is MNHEY and CDR2 is SVGAGI. V shed 8 bases and J shed 5 bases, with 16 bases lying between them. The CDR3 bases are TGTGCCAGCCTAAGTTACTCAGGGGACAATGAGCAGTTCTTC. Translation: CASLSYSGDNEQFF.

This chain connects TRBV25-1 to TRBJ2-7; D is perhaps TRBD2 (5 bases). The CDR3 is 15 amino acids. Between the trimmed V and J ends, which lost 3 bases and 7 bases, there was a span of 19 bases. Germline values: CDR1 MGHDK, CDR2 SYGVNS. The CDR3, as DNA: TGTGCCAGCAGTGAGAGCGGTTCGGAGGCGCGGGAGCAGTACTTC. Residues: CASSESGSEAREQYF.

This sequence joins TRBV7-6 and TRBJ2-3; 14 nucleotides align to TRBD2. The CDR3 consists of 13 residues. Per germline, CDR1 SGHVS and CDR2 FNYEAQ. The V segment lost 5 bases and the J segment 11 bases; nucleotides outside the gene matches: 3. CDR3 loop: CASSPGLAGGQYF. CDR3 bases: TGTGCCAGCAGCCCAGGACTAGCGGGAGGGCAGTATTTT.

The chain employs TRBV6-5 and TRBJ1-2, with 9 bases lining up with TRBD1. This CDR3 spans 16 amino acids. V trimming: 0 bases; J trimming: 1 base; junction bases outside the gene matches: 3. CDR1 and CDR2 (germline): MNHEY, SVGAGI. CDR3 coding DNA: TGTGCCAGCAGTTACTCGGGGACAGGGTTTAACTATGGCTACACCTTC. It translates to CASSYSGTGFNYGYTF.

V is TRBV7-9 and J is TRBJ1-2; 7 bases match TRBD1. Losses at the gene ends were 0 bases for V and 4 bases for J; bases not matched to a gene: 2. Germline V gene data show CDR1 as SEHNR and CDR2 as FQNEAQ (reference sequence). The CDR3 is made up of 14 amino acids. The DNA for the CDR3 is TGTGCCAGCAGCTTAGCAGGGGGCGCCTATGGCTACACCTTC. The encoded protein is CASSLAGGAYGYTF.

The gene calls are TRBV28 and TRBJ1-5; D unresolved. CDR3 length: 13 amino acids. In germline, CDR1 is MDHEN, CDR2 SYDVKM. Trimming removed 4 bases from V and 7 bases from J, with 11 bases in between. In nucleotides, the CDR3 is TGTGCCAGCAGTTCCCTTCGGGTGCAGCCCCAGCATTTT. Its translation is CASSSLRVQPQHF.

This clone was counted a few times. This chain uses TRBV19 with TRBJ2-3; TRBD2 aligns across 11 bases. The CDR3 loop spans 14 amino acids. CDR1 LNHDA and CDR2 SQIVND come from the germline V gene (reference sequence). After removal of 8 bases from V and 5 bases from J, the junction contained 6 bases not matched to a gene. The CDR3 region is CASSSGGPLDTQYF. For the CDR3, the DNA is TGTGCCAGTTCTAGCGGGGGGCCCTTAGATACGCAGTATTTT.